The clone carrying this T cell receptor beta chain was counted a few times. TCRdb re-analysed the RT-PCR reads in MiXCR, keeping a single row per CDR3 protein. The sample consists of more than 550,000 distinct CDR3 sequences, 11% to 15% of them appearing once. The TCR sequence derives from a female donor in good health, serving as a healthy control. Material: memory CD4+ T cells from blood.

The CDR3 reads CSARAPASSFGNTIYF. The CDR3 DNA follows: TGCAGTGCTAGAGCCCCGGCGTCGTCCTTTGGAAACACCATATATTTT. This chain uses TRBV20-1 with TRBJ1-3; D gene unclear. V lost 1 base to trimming and J lost 3 bases, with 16 bases between them. Germline CDR1 and CDR2: DFQATT and SNEGSKA (reference sequence). CDR3 length equals 16 residues.